This passage covers 16 T cell receptor beta chains from one sample sequenced in a study of cytomegalovirus exposure and HLA in healthy donors. PCR amplification relied on 60 Vbeta primers (plus 13 Jbeta primers). The method was immunoSEQ multiplex PCR; TCRdb's version includes in-frame clones alone and lacks a portion of them. Of about 160,000 clones in the sample, around four fifths were seen once. The specimen was PBMCs. The source of these receptors is a woman in her twenties or thirties in good health and CMV-seronegative.

This chain uses TRBV5-6 with TRBJ1-2, with TRBD1 identical over 11 bases. Germline V gene lookup returns CDR1 SGHDT and CDR2 YYEEEE. J was trimmed by 3 bases and V by 0 bases; bases with no gene match: 4. The CDR3 is 16 residues long. In DNA, the CDR3 is TGTGCCAGCAGCTTGGCCAGGGACAGGGGGGACTATGGCTACACCTTC. It codes for CASSLARDRGDYGYTF.

This clone was seen once. The chain uses TRBV13 and TRBJ2-1; 7 bases agree with TRBD1. CDR1 and CDR2 (germline): PRHDT, FYEKMQ (reference sequence). V shed 4 bases and J 5 bases; nucleotides not matched to a gene: 11. This CDR3 is 16 amino acids long. As DNA, the CDR3 is TGTGCCAGCAGCTCTAGTGACGGGACAGATGACAATGAGCAGTTCTTC. As protein: CASSSSDGTDDNEQFF.

The chain is built from TRBV28 and TRBJ1-2; maybe TRBD1 (6 bases). V was pared by 7 bases and J by 8 bases, with 14 bases between. The CDR3 has 12 residues. Germline lookup yields CDR1 MDHEN and CDR2 SYDVKM. The CDR3 nucleotides read TGTGCCAGCAAACAGGGCCGCGCCGGCTACACCTTC. It encodes CASKQGRAGYTF.

This clone has more than one count but fewer than ten. The chain links TRBV7-2 to TRBJ2-3; D ambiguous. From germline, CDR1 is SGHTA and CDR2 FQGNSA. The CDR3 length is 15 residues. V lost 1 base to trimming and J lost 4 bases, with 12 bases between them. The CDR3 sequence is CASSLVSGRADTQYF. The CDR3 DNA is TGTGCCAGCAGCTTAGTTTCCGGCCGGGCAGATACGCAGTATTTT.

V usage is TRBV7-2 and J usage is TRBJ2-7; TRBD1 agrees at 8 bases. Germline CDR1 and CDR2: SGHTA and FQGNSA. The CDR3 has 15 residues. With V trimmed by 5 bases and J by 3 bases, 9 bases remained unmatched. CDR3 nucleotides: TGTGCCAGCAGCCTGACAGGGGCCCTAGTCTACGAGCAGTACTTC. It specifies CASSLTGALVYEQYF.

The V gene is TRBV5-1, the J gene TRBJ1-1; 8 bases map to TRBD1. The length of the CDR3 is 14 residues. The V segment lost 5 bases and the J segment 1 base; nucleotides outside the gene matches: 4. The V gene's germline CDR1 is SGHRS and CDR2 YFSETQ. The CDR3 region is CASSGQGGNTEAFF. CDR3 in DNA: TGCGCCAGCAGTGGACAGGGCGGGAACACTGAAGCTTTCTTT.

The chain links TRBV2 to TRBJ2-7; a possible D gene is TRBD1 (6 bases). Trimming left V 2 bases short and J 6 bases short, with 14 bases between. CDR3 size: 14 residues. The germline gives CDR1 SNHLY, CDR2 FYNNEI. CDR3 sequence: CASSEPGQGLEQYF. CDR3 coding DNA: TGTGCCAGCAGTGAACCGGGGCAGGGGCTCGAGCAGTACTTC.

The chain uses TRBV5-1 and TRBJ2-2; D may be TRBD2 (6 bases). V was shortened by 5 bases and J by 1 base, with 18 bases between the two germline ends. The CDR3 runs 17 residues. Germline V gives CDR1 SGHRS, CDR2 YFSETQ. The chain's CDR3 is CASSWGDQTLNTGELFF. CDR3 DNA: TGCGCCAGCAGTTGGGGGGACCAGACGTTGAACACCGGGGAGCTGTTTTTT.

This clone was recorded once. The gene calls are TRBV30 and TRBJ1-5; TRBD1 matches at 8 bases. Per the germline V gene, CDR1 is GTSNPN and CDR2 is SVGIG (reference sequence). The CDR3 extends over 16 amino acids. V lost 1 base to trimming and J lost 2 bases; unmatched junction nucleotides: 7. The CDR3 loop reads CAWSGNRGKGNQPQHF. The CDR3 DNA follows: TGTGCCTGGAGTGGGAACAGGGGGAAGGGCAATCAGCCCCAGCATTTT.

CDR3 residues: CASSVLAGNEQFF. The DNA for the CDR3 is TGTGCCAGCAGTGTCCTAGCTGGAAATGAGCAGTTCTTC. V and J are TRBV6-1 and TRBJ2-1; a weak D match, TRBD2 (5 bases). The CDR3 spans 13 residues. V was trimmed by 4 bases and J by 7 bases, leaving 11 bases between them. Germline V CDR1 and CDR2: MNHNS, SASEGT.

The CDR3 sequence is CASSFQGAGETQYF. DNA for the CDR3: TGTGCCAGCAGTTTTCAGGGGGCGGGGGAGACCCAGTACTTC. The chain recombines TRBV2 with TRBJ2-5; 8 bases map to TRBD1. The CDR3 sequence is 14 residues long. The V gene end was trimmed by 5 bases and the J gene end by 5 bases; junction bases not matched to a gene: 7. Germline values: CDR1 SNHLY, CDR2 FYNNEI.

Written as DNA, the CDR3 is TGCGCCAGCAGCTTTACAGGGGAGTGGGTCAATGAGCAGTTCTTC. Amino acid sequence: CASSFTGEWVNEQFF. J is TRBJ2-1 and V is TRBV5-1; 7 positions match TRBD1. CDR1 is SGHRS and CDR2 is YFSETQ in the germline V gene. This CDR3 region has 15 residues. J was trimmed by 6 bases and V by 2 bases; bases with no gene match: 8.

The rearrangement links TRBV7-2 to TRBJ2-5, with 12 bases matching TRBD1. The J call may be wrong; the DNA end is better matched by TRBJ2-7. Germline CDR1 is SGHTA and CDR2 is FQGNSA. The CDR3 length is 14 residues. This CDR3 reads CASSLGTGGGEQYF. The CDR3 coding sequence is TGTGCCAGCAGCCTCGGGACAGGGGGCGGCGAGCAGTACTTC.

This clone was seen only a few times. The chain has TRBV5-1 and TRBJ1-6; TRBD1 is a possible D gene (5 bases). Germline-derived CDR1 and CDR2 are SGHRS and YFSETQ. The CDR3 extends over 17 amino acids. The ends were cut back, 0 bases at V and 6 bases at J, with 16 bases in the middle. In DNA, the CDR3 is TGCGCCAGCAGCTTGGTGGGGGGAAGCGCGCTTAATTCACCCCTCCACTTT. Translating gives CASSLVGGSALNSPLHF.

This clone appeared once. The V call is TRBV2, the J call TRBJ1-2, with no clear D. The V gene's germline CDR1 is SNHLY and CDR2 FYNNEI. The CDR3 is 15 amino acids. Trimming took off 1 base at V and 4 bases at J, with 13 bases between the two ends. The CDR3 DNA reads TGTGCCAGCAGTGAAGGGCCGACAACAAGCTATGGCTACACCTTC. Translating it yields CASSEGPTTSYGYTF.

The rearrangement uses TRBV7-8 and TRBJ2-5; D uncertain. This CDR3 comprises 12 residues. Germline assignment: CDR1 SGHVS and CDR2 FQNEAQ. The V and J ends lost 5 bases and 3 bases respectively, with 7 bases between them. CDR3 sequence (DNA): TGTGCCAGCAGCGGCAGAAAAGAGACCCAGTACTTC. This encodes CASSGRKETQYF.